This entry lists 30 T cell receptor beta chains sequenced from one sample in a study of siplizumab effects on memory and regulatory T cells. The data were produced by immunoSEQ multiplex PCR, yet TCRdb's version contains in-frame clones alone and is incomplete. This sample has some 100,000 clones; 90% to 95% occur once, and the top ten carry 1.3%. Input material: non-Treg CD4+ T cells sorted from blood. The source of these receptors is a human donor in good health.

V and J are TRBV18 and TRBJ1-4; D is possibly TRBD1 (5 bases). The CDR3 has 16 residues. The germline V and J ends were trimmed by 0 bases and 10 bases, with 18 bases remaining between them. From germline, CDR1 is KGHSH and CDR2 LQKENI. The CDR3 sequence: CASSPPSGQGVVKLFF. The CDR3 DNA sequence: TGTGCCAGCTCACCACCGTCGGGTCAGGGAGTGGTAAAACTGTTTTTT.

Written as DNA, the CDR3 is TGTGCCAGCAGCTTAGGGGACGGCTACGAGCAGTACTTC. Translation: CASSLGDGYEQYF. The rearrangement joins TRBV11-3 to TRBJ2-7; D is tentatively TRBD1 or TRBD2 (5 bases each). The germline V gene encodes CDR1 SGHNT and CDR2 YENEEA. The CDR3 length is 13 residues. The V end was cut by 1 base, the J end by 3 bases, with 7 bases between. The full variable domain, rest sourced from reference TRBV11-3 and TRBJ2-7, is EAGVVQSPRYKIIEKKQPVAFWCNPISGHNTLYWYLQNLGQGPELLIRYENEEAVDDSQLPKDRFSAERLKGVDSTLKIQPAELGDSAVYLCASSLGDGYEQYFGPGTRLTVT.

This clone appeared once. The rearrangement links TRBV28 to TRBJ2-5; 12 bases map to TRBD2. The ends lost 2 bases at V and 4 bases at J; junction bases unmatched: 11. Germline V gene sequence: CDR1 MDHEN, CDR2 SYDVKM. This CDR3 region has 18 residues. The DNA of the CDR3 is TGTGCCAGCAGTTTACCCGAAAGACTAGCGGGAGTACTAGAGACCCAGTACTTC. Translation: CASSLPERLAGVLETQYF.

The chain carries TRBV5-1 and TRBJ1-2; D unresolved. The CDR3 contains 14 residues. Looked up from germline, CDR1 is SGHRS and CDR2 is YFSETQ. V lost 1 base and J lost 2, with 9 bases in between. The CDR3 sequence: CASSLYLQNYGYTF. The CDR3 DNA is TGCGCCAGCAGCTTGTACCTACAGAACTATGGCTACACCTTC.

The rearrangement links TRBV7-9 to TRBJ2-5, with D perhaps matching TRBD1 (6 bases). The CDR3 is 13 residues long. Germline V CDR1 and CDR2: SEHNR, FQNEAQ (reference sequence). Trimming cost V 6 bases and J 2 bases, with 10 bases left between them. CDR3 coding DNA: TGTGCCAGCAGGTATACAGGGCAAGAGACCCAGTACTTC. It codes for CASRYTGQETQYF.

The sample holds one count of this clone. This chain joins TRBV2 and TRBJ2-7, with TRBD2 matching over 8 bases. The CDR3 is 15 residues long. Losses at the gene ends were 0 bases for V and 3 bases for J; bases not matched to a gene: 4. The germline gives CDR1 SNHLY, CDR2 FYNNEI. This CDR3 reads CASSEARLASYEQYF. The CDR3 region has the DNA TGTGCCAGCAGTGAAGCGCGACTAGCGAGCTACGAGCAGTACTTC.

The chain has TRBV9 and TRBJ2-6, with D unclear. Germline CDR1 reads SGDLS; CDR2 reads YYNGEE. Trimming removed 2 bases from V and 0 bases from J, with 6 bases in between. CDR3 size: 15 residues. The CDR3 here is CASSVPGSGANVLTF. The CDR3 bases are TGTGCCAGCAGCGTCCCCGGCTCTGGGGCCAACGTCCTGACTTTC.

This clone was counted a single time. The V call is TRBV5-1, the J call TRBJ2-2, with D uncertain. The CDR3 extends over 12 amino acids. Germline assignment: CDR1 SGHRS and CDR2 YFSETQ. The germline V and J ends were trimmed by 5 bases and 5 bases, with 7 bases remaining between them. CDR3 in amino acids: CASRDGTGELFF. In nucleotides, the CDR3 is TGCGCCAGCAGAGACGGGACCGGGGAGCTGTTTTTT.

This clone came up once. CDR3 nucleotide sequence: TGTGCCAGCAGAACATTATCGCCGCCCTACGAGCAGTACTTC. Translation: CASRTLSPPYEQYF. The chain couples TRBV6-5 to TRBJ2-7; D is ambiguous. The CDR3 runs 14 residues. The V and J ends lost 6 bases and 2 bases respectively, with 14 bases between them. Germline loops: CDR1 MNHEY, CDR2 SVGAGI.

V gene TRBV2 combines with J gene TRBJ2-1; D gene ambiguous. The V end was cut by 4 bases, the J end by 5 bases, with 21 bases between. The CDR3 sequence is 17 residues long. CDR1 and CDR2 from the germline V gene are SNHLY and FYNNEI. This CDR3 reads CASSAYASRITNNEQFF. CDR3 coding DNA: TGTGCCAGCAGTGCCTACGCAAGCAGGATTACAAACAATGAGCAGTTCTTC.

The chain carries TRBV4-1 and TRBJ2-3, with D tentatively TRBD1 (5 bases). The CDR3 loop spans 15 amino acids. Germline lookup yields CDR1 MGHRA and CDR2 YSYEKL. The V end was cut by 1 base, the J end by 6 bases, with 14 bases between. CDR3 loop: CASSQVRGSRDTQYF. The CDR3 DNA reads as TGCGCCAGCAGCCAAGTTAGGGGCTCGAGGGATACGCAGTATTTT.

This clone was counted once. The chain uses TRBV18 and TRBJ1-2; 7 bases align to TRBD1. The V gene end was trimmed by 3 bases and the J gene end by 4 bases; junction bases not matched to a gene: 14. The CDR3 sequence is 17 residues long. Germline V gene lookup returns CDR1 KGHSH and CDR2 LQKENI. The CDR3 DNA reads as TGTGCCAGCTCACCGGGCTATACCGGGACAGATATCTATGGCTACACCTTC. Translated: CASSPGYTGTDIYGYTF.

The rearrangement uses TRBV9 and TRBJ2-2; 9 bases agree with TRBD2. The J segment lost 6 bases and the V segment lost 4 bases, leaving 4 bases of the junction unmatched. The germline V gene has CDR1 SGDLS and CDR2 YYNGEE. This CDR3 has 14 residues. DNA of the CDR3: TGTGCCAGCAGCTCGAGGACTAGCGCCGGGGAGCTGTTTTTT. Its protein product is CASSSRTSAGELFF.

As DNA, the CDR3 is TGCGCCAGCAGCAAAACAGGGCCCTCCTACAATGAGCAGTTCTTC. Encoded protein: CASSKTGPSYNEQFF. The chain couples TRBV5-1 to TRBJ2-1, with D perhaps matching TRBD1 (6 bases). Germline lookup yields CDR1 SGHRS and CDR2 YFSETQ. The V end lost 4 bases, the J end lost 0 bases, and 11 bases lay between the germline ends. CDR3 length equals 15 residues. Looking up the rest from reference TRBV5-1 and TRBJ2-1 gives the full variable domain: KAGVTQTPRYLIKTRGQQVTLSCSPISGHRSVSWYQQTPGQGLQFLFEYFSETQRNKGNFPGRFSGRQFSNSRSEMNVSTLELGDSALYLCASSKTGPSYNEQFFGPGTRLTVL.

The chain recombines TRBV6-5 with TRBJ2-4; D possibly corresponds to TRBD1 (6 bases). The CDR3 length is 15 residues. Trimming left V 2 bases short and J 8 bases short, with 16 bases between. CDR1 and CDR2 (germline): MNHEY, SVGAGI. The CDR3 DNA reads TGTGCCAGCAGTTACAACGGACAGATCCGGGACATTCAGTACTTC. This encodes CASSYNGQIRDIQYF.

The V call is TRBV11-1, the J call TRBJ2-5; no definite D call. Deletions cut 3 bases from V and 5 bases from J, with 13 bases between. This CDR3 region has 14 residues. Germline V gives CDR1 SGHAT, CDR2 FQDESV (reference sequence). Written as DNA, the CDR3 is TGTGCCAGCAGCTTTATAACCGGGTCGGAGACCCAGTACTTC. Its translation is CASSFITGSETQYF.

Only a few counts were recorded for this clone. The rearrangement joins TRBV18 to TRBJ1-1; D call uncertain. CDR3 length: 15 residues. In germline, CDR1 is KGHSH, CDR2 LQKENI. The V gene lost 4 bases and the J gene lost 1 base, with 13 bases spanning the gap. The CDR3 sequence: CASSHSGKGNTEAFF. In nucleotides, the CDR3 is TGTGCCAGCTCACATTCTGGGAAGGGGAACACTGAAGCTTTCTTT.

The chain is built from TRBV9 and TRBJ2-5; 9 positions agree with TRBD1. The CDR3 length is 16 residues. Germline loops: CDR1 SGDLS, CDR2 YYNGEE. The junction had 7 bases not matched to a gene; V was cut back by 0 bases and J by 4 bases. CDR3 sequence reads: CASSVDPTGGAETQYF. CDR3 DNA: TGTGCCAGCAGCGTAGACCCGACAGGGGGAGCAGAGACCCAGTACTTC.

The chain links TRBV28 to TRBJ2-4; D assignment may be TRBD1 or TRBD2 (5 bases each). This CDR3 is 15 amino acids long. Germline V gene sequence: CDR1 MDHEN, CDR2 SYDVKM. V dropped 6 bases and J dropped 4 bases, with 16 bases sitting between them. CDR3 protein: CASSSPGTAKNIQYF. CDR3 in DNA: TGTGCCAGCAGCTCCCCCGGGACCGCGAAAAACATTCAGTACTTC.

This chain joins TRBV10-3 and TRBJ2-1, with D possibly being TRBD1 (6 bases). V dropped 5 bases and J dropped 6 bases, with 17 bases sitting between them. The CDR3 is 15 residues long. Germline lookup yields CDR1 ENHRY and CDR2 SYGVKD. CDR3 DNA: TGTGCCATCAGTTCACAGGGTAACCTCATCAATGAGCAGTTCTTC. This encodes CAISSQGNLINEQFF.

The chain joins TRBV5-6 to TRBJ1-4; TRBD1 might be the D (6 bases). The germline CDR1 and CDR2 sequences are SGHDT and YYEEEE. V lost 5 bases and J 8 bases, leaving 22 bases between the germline ends. This CDR3 region has 16 residues. The CDR3 loop reads CASSLSGGAGQEKLFF. The CDR3 DNA is TGTGCCAGCAGTCTCTCCGGAGGGGCAGGACAGGAAAAACTGTTTTTT.

This clone was picked up one time. This sequence joins TRBV2 and TRBJ1-4; 7 bases map to TRBD1. V lost 6 bases to trimming and J lost 5 bases; unmatched junction nucleotides: 6. The V gene's germline CDR1 is SNHLY and CDR2 FYNNEI. The CDR3 consists of 14 residues. CDR3 DNA: TGTGCCAGCAGAGCCACAGGGGCGAATGAAAAACTGTTTTTT. This encodes CASRATGANEKLFF.

This sequence joins TRBV19 and TRBJ1-5; 9 bases are a match to TRBD1. Trimming removed 10 bases from V and 4 bases from J; junction bases left unmatched: 17. Germline CDR1 reads LNHDA; CDR2 reads SQIVND (reference sequence). CDR3 length equals 17 residues. The CDR3 sequence: CATEALNTGGLNQPQHF. The CDR3 bases are TGTGCCACCGAGGCTCTTAACACAGGGGGCCTTAATCAGCCCCAGCATTTT.

V and J are TRBV6-5 and TRBJ1-3, with D hard to call. The CDR3 has 13 amino acids. V lost 5 bases, J lost 0 bases, and 5 bases lay in between. Looked up from germline, CDR1 is MNHEY and CDR2 is SVGAGI. This CDR3 is CASSRPSGNTIYF. For the CDR3, the DNA is TGTGCCAGCAGTCGACCCTCTGGAAACACCATATATTTT.

The genes are TRBV7-9 and TRBJ2-1; TRBD2 matches 14 bases. There are 17 residues in the CDR3. In germline, CDR1 is SEHNR, CDR2 FQNEAQ (reference sequence). V gave up 5 bases and J gave up 7 bases; unmatched junction bases: 10. In DNA form, the CDR3 reads TGTGCCAGCAGCCCCGCGGGGCGGACTAGCGGGAGGAATGAGCAGTTCTTC. Amino acid sequence: CASSPAGRTSGRNEQFF.

The chain recombines TRBV10-2 with TRBJ1-1; D is possibly TRBD1 (6 bases). The germline V and J ends were trimmed by 2 bases and 4 bases, with 29 bases remaining between them. The CDR3 consists of 20 residues. Per germline, CDR1 WSHSY and CDR2 SAAADI. The DNA of the CDR3 is TGCGCCAGCAGTGAGCCGAACTCCGGGACAATGAACAGTTGGGGCACTGAAGCTTTCTTT. As protein: CASSEPNSGTMNSWGTEAFF.

This clone was picked up one time. The chain combines TRBV29-1 with TRBJ2-1, with 14 bases matching TRBD2. Germline V gene lookup returns CDR1 SQVTM and CDR2 ANQGSEA. Trimming at V came to 4 bases and at J to 9 bases, leaving 14 bases not matched to a gene. The length of the CDR3 is 17 residues. The CDR3 spells CSVVSLRGLAGVVEQFF. The CDR3 DNA reads TGCAGCGTTGTAAGTTTGCGGGGACTAGCGGGAGTGGTTGAGCAGTTCTTC.

The chain employs TRBV11-2 and TRBJ2-5; unclear D gene. V was pared by 0 bases and J by 4 bases, with 6 bases between. The CDR3 runs to 13 residues. Germline assignment: CDR1 SGHAT and CDR2 FQNNGV. CDR3 nucleotides: TGTGCCAGCAGCTTAGAGGTCGTAGAGACCCAGTACTTC. Protein: CASSLEVVETQYF.

This clone was recorded once. This chain links TRBV5-6 with TRBJ1-1; no clear D gene. The CDR3 loop spans 13 amino acids. Between the trimmed V and J ends, which lost 2 bases and 4 bases, there was a span of 9 bases. Germline V gives CDR1 SGHDT, CDR2 YYEEEE. The CDR3 DNA sequence: TGTGCCAGCAGCTTTCCGGGTTTCACTGAAGCTTTCTTT. Amino acid sequence: CASSFPGFTEAFF.

The rearrangement links TRBV6-5 to TRBJ2-7; no clear D gene. The CDR3 has 12 residues. The germline CDR1 and CDR2 sequences are MNHEY and SVGAGI. The V end was cut by 5 bases, the J end by 2 bases, with 7 bases between. The chain's CDR3 is CASSVDTYEQYF. CDR3 DNA sequence: TGTGCCAGCAGTGTAGACACCTACGAGCAGTACTTC.